What follows are 17 T cell receptor beta chains derived from one specimen sequenced in a study of T cells expressing NK-cell markers. With the 5' RACE reads reprocessed, TCRdb shows one record per CDR3 protein and no DNA. The sample yields 350,000 to 450,000 distinct CDR3 sequences, of which the top ten take up around 5.2%. The sequencing sample was made of blood T cells: a sorted CD56 or NKG2C T cell subset, CD4+ or CD8+ T cells, or bulk PBMC T cells (not recorded which). The source is a man aged 18-70 years in good health.

V gene TRBV7-2 combines with J gene TRBJ2-7; absent DNA, TCRdb's TRBD1 call cannot be checked. CDR3 size: 16 residues. Germline assignment: CDR1 SGHTA and CDR2 FQGNSA. CDR3 sequence reads: CASSSPPGQGSYEQYF.

This CDR3 is CASSARSQVNTEAFF. The chain uses TRBV9 and TRBJ1-1; the D call from TCRdb, TRBD1, cannot be confirmed without DNA. Germline V gives CDR1 SGDLS, CDR2 YYNGEE. This CDR3 contains 15 residues.

CDR3 amino acids: CASSPPDRRVTQYF. The rearrangement links TRBV7-2 to TRBJ2-5; no DNA is available, so the TRBD1 call from TCRdb remains unchecked. Germline V lookup: CDR1 SGHTA, CDR2 FQGNSA. The CDR3 has 14 residues. Full variable domain (rest looked up from reference TRBV7-2 and TRBJ2-5): GAGVSQSPSNKVTEKGKDVELRCDPISGHTALYWYRQSLGQGLEFLIYFQGNSAPDKSGLPSDRFSAERTGGSVSTLTIQRTQQEDSAVYLCASSPPDRRVTQYFGPGTRLLVL.

The V and J genes are TRBV7-2 and TRBJ1-1; absent DNA, TCRdb's TRBD1 call cannot be checked. This CDR3 is 12 amino acids long. CDR1 and CDR2 from the germline V gene are SGHTA and FQGNSA. CDR3 protein: CASSTPLEEAFF.

The J gene is TRBJ2-4, the V gene TRBV6-1; TCRdb lists TRBD1, though no DNA is available to test this call. Germline loops: CDR1 MNHNS, CDR2 SASEGT. This CDR3 has 16 residues. CDR3 sequence: CASSPDRGSVKNIQYF.

This chain links TRBV3-1 with TRBJ2-3; TCRdb's D gene call, TRBD1, goes unchecked for lack of DNA. The CDR3 runs to 17 residues. Germline V gene data show CDR1 as LGHDT and CDR2 as YNNKEL (reference sequence). The CDR3 protein is CASSQDRGTAITDTQYF.

The genes are TRBV11-1 and TRBJ2-2. CDR3 size: 16 residues. In germline, CDR1 is SGHAT, CDR2 FQDESV (reference sequence). The chain's CDR3 is CASSFMVNSYTGELFF.

The chain couples TRBV11-2 to TRBJ2-3; TCRdb proposes TRBD1, but this gene call is untestable without DNA. The CDR3 totals 16 residues. Germline V lookup: CDR1 SGHAT, CDR2 FQNNGV. This chain's CDR3 is CASSLGSRGGTDTQYF.

The chain joins TRBV5-1 to TRBJ1-2; the TCRdb call, TRBD1, lacks DNA for checking. Germline CDR1 SGHRS, CDR2 YFSETQ. The CDR3 is 14 residues long. The CDR3 is CASSSLRTGEGYTF.

The J gene is TRBJ1-3, the V gene TRBV6-2 or TRBV6-3; the D gene TCRdb calls, TRBD1, cannot be checked with no DNA. Germline V gives CDR1 MNHEY, CDR2 SVGEGT. This CDR3 is 13 amino acids long. The CDR3 reads CASRTGQRNTIYF.

The rearrangement joins TRBV2 to TRBJ2-1; TCRdb outputs TRBD1, but without DNA this stays unchecked. Germline assignment: CDR1 SNHLY and CDR2 FYNNEI. This CDR3 has 14 amino acids. This CDR3 is CASSLDRNYNEQFF.

The CDR3 sequence is CASSQMDSLYGYTF. The chain uses TRBV12-3 or TRBV12-4 and TRBJ1-2; TCRdb proposes TRBD1, but this gene call is untestable without DNA. This CDR3 comprises 14 residues.

J is TRBJ2-3 and V is TRBV4-2; there is no DNA to check the TCRdb D call of TRBD1. The CDR3 consists of 17 residues. CDR1 is LGHNA and CDR2 is YNFKEQ in the germline V gene. The CDR3 here is CASSPFPGQTRADTQYF.

The chain has TRBV7-3 and TRBJ1-3. Germline assignment: CDR1 SGHTA and CDR2 FQGTGA. The CDR3 is 15 residues long. CDR3 region: CASSLSTDSGNTIYF.

The CDR3 sequence is CASSSPGTTYTDTQYF. J is TRBJ2-3 and V is TRBV11-2; the TRBD2 assignment by TCRdb is unverifiable without DNA. The CDR3 runs 16 residues. Germline-derived CDR1 and CDR2 are SGHAT and FQNNGV.

The rearrangement links TRBV7-2 to TRBJ2-5. The CDR3 is 16 amino acids. CDR1 is SGHTA and CDR2 is FQGNSA in the germline V gene. The CDR3 is CASSLVPDPIQETQYF.

The chain recombines TRBV9 with TRBJ2-3; TCRdb's D gene call, TRBD2, goes unchecked for lack of DNA. CDR3 length: 17 amino acids. The V gene's germline CDR1 is SGDLS and CDR2 YYNGEE. The CDR3 protein is CASSVAPGTTPQDTQYF.